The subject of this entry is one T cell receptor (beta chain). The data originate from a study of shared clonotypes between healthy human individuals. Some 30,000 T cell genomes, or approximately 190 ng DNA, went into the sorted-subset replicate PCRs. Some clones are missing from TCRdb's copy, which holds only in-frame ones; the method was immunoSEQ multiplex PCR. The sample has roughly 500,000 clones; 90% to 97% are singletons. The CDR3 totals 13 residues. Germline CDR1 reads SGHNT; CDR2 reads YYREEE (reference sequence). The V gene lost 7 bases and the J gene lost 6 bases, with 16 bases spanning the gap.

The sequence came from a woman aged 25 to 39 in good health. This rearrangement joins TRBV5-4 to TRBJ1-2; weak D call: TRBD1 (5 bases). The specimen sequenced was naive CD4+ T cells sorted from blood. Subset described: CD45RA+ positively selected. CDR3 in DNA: TGTGCCAGCCGCGGGGCGGGGAACCATGGCTACACCTTC. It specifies CASRGAGNHGYTF.